This T cell receptor beta chain was found in a study of molecular identifiers for immune sequencing clone quantification. TCRdb re-called the PCR reads with MiXCR, one entry per CDR3 protein. In the table there are some 650,000 distinct CDR3 sequences, 15% to 20% of which are singletons. Per germline, CDR1 MNHEY and CDR2 SVGEGT. This CDR3 comprises 15 residues. V trimming: 7 bases; J trimming: 5 bases; junction bases outside the gene matches: 11. Source material: naive CD8+ T cells from blood, with Jurkat cell RNA spiked in. Noted subset: FACS-sorted CD8+CD4-CCR7+CD45RA+ naive T cells. This chain uses TRBV6-2 or TRBV6-3 with TRBJ2-1; 7 nucleotides align to TRBD1. This sequence was found in a human donor in good health. Some libraries in this study had Jurkat cell RNA spiked in. The CDR3 DNA follows: TGTGCCAGCAACGGGGACAGCTTTTTGGACAATGAGCAGTTCTTC. Amino acids: CASNGDSFLDNEQFF.